This TCR beta chain was sequenced during a study of blood T cell repertoires in COVID-19. In the study overall: COVID-19 samples collected from the United States, Italy and Spain covered acute and convalescent phases. In each case, the material was cDNA or gDNA derived from T cells, B-cell-depleted T cells, or PBMCs.

Some clones are missing from TCRdb's copy, which holds only in-frame ones; the method was immunoSEQ multiplex PCR. This table holds 80,000 or so clones, 90% to 95% found once. The TCR sequence derives from a woman in her forties or fifties in a cohort sampled during active COVID-19. Sequencing used peripheral blood.

CDR3 in amino acids: CASSNAPEAGFF. The CDR3 DNA is TGTGCCAGCAGTAACGCCCCAGAGGCCGGCTTTTTT. The chain combines TRBV6-2 or TRBV6-3 with TRBJ2-2; D gene ambiguous. Trimming shortened V by 5 bases and J by 17 bases, and 18 bases separated the two germline ends. The germline V gene has CDR1 MNHEY and CDR2 SVGEGT. The CDR3 extends over 12 amino acids.